The 8 T cell receptor beta chains presented below share a single source sample, sequenced in a study of identical twins. TCRdb reanalysed the 5' RACE reads using MiXCR and keeps one entry per CDR3 protein. The sample shows some 760,000 distinct CDR3 sequences, 18% of them seen only once. These data also featured in a second study, about T cells expressing NK-cell markers.

The sample consisted of PBMCs. The receptor set was obtained from a woman aged 18-29 years in good health.

CDR3 DNA sequence: TGCAGTGCTAGCCCCCCTGACGAGTTTGAAGCTTTCTTT. It is translated as CSASPPDEFEAFF. The chain combines TRBV20-1 with TRBJ1-1; unclear D gene. Germline V lookup: CDR1 DFQATT, CDR2 SNEGSKA (reference sequence). The CDR3 runs 13 residues. Trimming took off 3 bases at V and 7 bases at J, with 15 bases between the two ends.

The gene calls are TRBV11-2 and TRBJ2-2; TRBD2 aligns across 9 bases. V was pared by 2 bases and J by 1 base, with 8 bases of the junction left unmatched. The germline V gene encodes CDR1 SGHAT and CDR2 FQNNGV. CDR3 size: 18 residues. CDR3: CASSLSGLAGRNTGELFF. CDR3 nucleotides: TGTGCCAGCAGCTTAAGTGGCCTAGCGGGGAGGAACACCGGGGAGCTGTTTTTT.

The V and J genes are TRBV7-9 and TRBJ2-1; D not certain. Trimming shortened V by 0 bases and J by 13 bases, and 16 bases separated the two germline ends. The CDR3 covers 14 residues. Germline values: CDR1 SEHNR, CDR2 FQNEAQ (reference sequence). CDR3 nucleotide sequence: TGTGCCAGCAGCTTAGCTGAGTATTCGGGCAATCAGTTCTTC. It codes for CASSLAEYSGNQFF.

This clonotype was counted between two and nine times. The chain has TRBV7-6 and TRBJ2-5; D tentatively fits TRBD1 or TRBD2 (5 bases each). Trimming pared 5 bases from V and 4 bases from J, leaving 17 bases between. There are 15 residues in the CDR3. Germline V gene lookup returns CDR1 SGHVS and CDR2 FNYEAQ. The CDR3, as DNA: TGTGCCAGCAGCCAAGGGACGGTTATGGCAGAGACCCAGTACTTC. Translation: CASSQGTVMAETQYF.

V and J are TRBV20-1 and TRBJ2-5; weak D call: TRBD2 (5 bases). Germline lookup yields CDR1 DFQATT and CDR2 SNEGSKA (reference sequence). The CDR3 has 13 amino acids. The germline V and J ends were trimmed by 0 bases and 5 bases, with 10 bases remaining between them. The DNA of the CDR3 is TGCAGTGCTAGAGATCAGAGGGAGGAGACCCAGTACTTC. Translated: CSARDQREETQYF.

The rearrangement links TRBV5-6 to TRBJ2-7; 10 positions agree with TRBD2. Germline V gives CDR1 SGHDT, CDR2 YYEEEE. This CDR3 region has 17 residues. Germline trimming cut 3 bases from V and 4 bases from J; bases unmatched to any gene: 13. The CDR3, as DNA: TGTGCCAGCAGCTCCGCTAGCGGGAGAGGTAAACTATACGAGCAGTACTTC. It yields the protein CASSSASGRGKLYEQYF.

This clonotype has only a few counts. V is TRBV5-5 and J is TRBJ2-7, with 14 positions matching TRBD2. This CDR3 is 15 amino acids long. CDR1 and CDR2 from the germline V gene are SGHKS and YYEKEE (reference sequence). V gave up 4 bases and J gave up 4 bases; unmatched junction bases: 4. As DNA, the CDR3 is TGTGCCAGCAGCGATGGGACTAGCGGGAGTTACGAGCAGTACTTC. It is translated as CASSDGTSGSYEQYF.

This clonotype was observed at least ten times. This rearrangement joins TRBV20-1 to TRBJ2-4, with TRBD1 matching over 9 bases. The CDR3 length is 15 residues. Germline V gene lookup returns CDR1 DFQATT and CDR2 SNEGSKA (reference sequence). J lost 7 bases, V lost 5 bases, and 12 bases had no gene match. CDR3: CSARVGTGRTNIQYF. The CDR3 DNA follows: TGCAGTGCTCGCGTTGGGACAGGGAGGACGAACATTCAGTACTTC.